Listed below are T cell receptor beta chains from one sample, sequenced in a study of blood T cell repertoires in COVID-19. TCRdb's copy holds only in-frame clones and misses some; the assay was immunoSEQ multiplex PCR. The data hold about 160,000 clones, with around 85% observed a single time. Sequencing was done on a sample of peripheral blood. All receptors come from a human donor with acute or convalescent COVID-19. The donor label of this sample is uncertain. Both conserved end residues are part of each CDR3. The D gene is left open where the match is weak. Not every row has a clone size; where given, it reads once, few, many or a size class.

J gene: TRBJ2-3
V gene: TRBV7-9
clone size: once
D gene: NA
CDR3 protein: CATRPGVITDTQYF
CDR3 DNA: TGTGCCACCCGGCCCGGGGTTATTACAGATACGCAGTATTTT

J gene: TRBJ2-7
V gene: TRBV7-9
clone size: NA
D gene: TRBD1
CDR3 protein: CASSFPGQGGYEQYF
CDR3 DNA: TGTGCCAGCAGCTTCCCGGGACAGGGCGGGTACGAGCAGTACTTC

J gene: TRBJ2-3
V gene: TRBV6-5
clone size: NA
D gene: NA
CDR3 protein: CASSYRESTDTQYF
CDR3 DNA: TGTGCCAGCAGTTACCGCGAAAGCACAGATACGCAGTATTTT

J gene: TRBJ1-6
V gene: TRBV4-1
clone size: few
D gene: TRBD1
CDR3 protein: CASSRGTGHFDYNSPLHF
CDR3 DNA: TGCGCCAGCAGTCGTGGGACAGGCCACTTTGACTATAATTCACCCCTCCACTTT

J gene: TRBJ1-6
V gene: TRBV27
clone size: NA
D gene: NA
CDR3 protein: CASSTRWSSNSPLHF
CDR3 DNA: TGTGCCAGCAGTACTAGGTGGAGCAGTAATTCACCCCTCCACTTT

J gene: TRBJ1-2
V gene: TRBV5-6
clone size: NA
D gene: NA
CDR3 protein: CASSLGQSDYYGYTF
CDR3 DNA: TGTGCCAGCAGCTTAGGACAGTCGGATTATTATGGCTACACCTTC

J gene: TRBJ1-2
V gene: TRBV5-1
clone size: NA
D gene: NA
CDR3 protein: CASRLNRDGYTF
CDR3 DNA: TGCGCCAGCAGGCTTAACAGGGATGGCTACACCTTC

J gene: TRBJ2-2
V gene: TRBV24-1
clone size: NA
D gene: TRBD1
CDR3 protein: CATSAMTGWTGELFF
CDR3 DNA: TGTGCCACCAGTGCCATGACAGGGTGGACCGGGGAGCTGTTTTTT

J gene: TRBJ2-3
V gene: TRBV5-1
clone size: few
D gene: TRBD2
CDR3 protein: CASSLNPGLAGASTDTQYF
CDR3 DNA: TGCGCCAGCAGCTTGAACCCGGGACTAGCGGGGGCTAGCACAGATACGCAGTATTTT

J gene: TRBJ1-2
V gene: TRBV2
clone size: NA
D gene: NA
CDR3 protein: CASSRTANYGYTF
CDR3 DNA: TGTGCCAGCTCCCGGACAGCTAACTATGGCTACACCTTC

J gene: TRBJ2-1
V gene: TRBV9
clone size: NA
D gene: NA
CDR3 protein: CASSRSSYNEQFF
CDR3 DNA: TGTGCCAGCAGCAGGAGCTCCTACAATGAGCAGTTCTTC

J gene: TRBJ1-5
V gene: TRBV19
clone size: NA
D gene: TRBD1
CDR3 protein: CASSGHRTGGRNQPQHF
CDR3 DNA: TGTGCCAGTAGTGGGCACAGGACAGGGGGGAGGAATCAGCCCCAGCATTTT

J gene: TRBJ2-1
V gene: TRBV10-1
clone size: NA
D gene: TRBD1
CDR3 protein: CASSTRDRVNEQFF
CDR3 DNA: TGCGCCAGCAGTACCCGGGACAGGGTCAATGAGCAGTTCTTC

J gene: TRBJ1-2
V gene: TRBV3-1/TRBV3-2
clone size: once
D gene: NA
CDR3 protein: CASSQHGGTNYGYTF
CDR3 DNA: TGTGCCAGCAGCCAACATGGAGGAACTAACTATGGCTACACCTTC

J gene: TRBJ2-7
V gene: TRBV18
clone size: NA
D gene: TRBD2
CDR3 protein: CASRSGGASYEQYF
CDR3 DNA: TGTGCCAGCCGCTCGGGGGGGGCCTCCTACGAGCAGTACTTC

J gene: TRBJ1-5
V gene: TRBV2
clone size: NA
D gene: TRBD1
CDR3 protein: CASSTGSGYSNQPQHF
CDR3 DNA: TGTGCCAGCTCGACAGGGAGTGGGTATAGCAATCAGCCCCAGCATTTT

J gene: TRBJ2-3
V gene: TRBV5-1
clone size: NA
D gene: TRBD2
CDR3 protein: CASRQSGGRDTQYF
CDR3 DNA: TGCGCCAGCAGACAGAGCGGGGGCCGAGATACGCAGTATTTT

J gene: TRBJ2-7
V gene: TRBV7-2
clone size: NA
D gene: TRBD1
CDR3 protein: CASSSRAGGNEQYF
CDR3 DNA: TGTGCCAGCAGCTCACGGGCAGGGGGCAACGAGCAGTACTTC

J gene: TRBJ1-2
V gene: TRBV4-1
clone size: NA
D gene: NA
CDR3 protein: CASSLSGADYGYTF
CDR3 DNA: TGCGCCAGCAGCCTTTCAGGGGCGGACTATGGCTACACCTTC

J gene: TRBJ1-5
V gene: TRBV6-5
clone size: NA
D gene: NA
CDR3 protein: CASSYSTADQPQHF
CDR3 DNA: TGTGCCAGCAGTTACTCGACAGCCGATCAGCCCCAGCATTTT

J gene: TRBJ2-2
V gene: TRBV2
clone size: NA
D gene: NA
CDR3 protein: CASSGQPPNTGELFF
CDR3 DNA: TGTGCCAGCTCGGGACAACCGCCGAACACCGGGGAGCTGTTTTTT

J gene: TRBJ2-7
V gene: TRBV6-5
clone size: NA
D gene: TRBD1
CDR3 protein: CASSSSRDRARYEQYF
CDR3 DNA: TGTGCCAGCAGTTCTTCCCGGGACAGGGCGCGCTACGAGCAGTACTTC

J gene: TRBJ1-5
V gene: TRBV19
clone size: NA
D gene: TRBD1
CDR3 protein: CASNRGQDSNQPQHF
CDR3 DNA: TGTGCCAGTAATAGGGGACAGGATAGCAATCAGCCCCAGCATTTT

J gene: TRBJ1-2
V gene: TRBV15
clone size: once
D gene: NA
CDR3 protein: CATSREQGANYGYTF
CDR3 DNA: TGTGCCACCAGCAGAGAACAGGGTGCTAACTATGGCTACACCTTC

J gene: TRBJ2-3
V gene: TRBV19
clone size: once
D gene: NA
CDR3 protein: CASSRVRQDTQYF
CDR3 DNA: TGTGCCAGTAGTCGTGTCAGGCAGGATACGCAGTATTTT

J gene: TRBJ1-1
V gene: TRBV5-4
clone size: once
D gene: TRBD1
CDR3 protein: CASSPSTGGGMAFF
CDR3 DNA: TGTGCCAGCAGCCCATCCACAGGGGGTGGGATGGCTTTCTTT

J gene: TRBJ1-5
V gene: TRBV9
clone size: NA
D gene: NA
CDR3 protein: CASSPDGGYSNQPQHF
CDR3 DNA: TGTGCCAGCAGCCCCGACGGGGGGTATAGCAATCAGCCCCAGCATTTT